This T cell receptor (beta chain) originates from a study of cytomegalovirus exposure and HLA in healthy donors. As regards this clone: At one boundary the junction diverges from the germline segment, which might be a read error.

The PCR contained 60 Vbeta and 13 Jbeta primers. TCRdb keeps only in-frame clones here, not all; method: immunoSEQ multiplex PCR. The sample contains approximately 88,000 clones, about three quarters of which appear only once. Sequenced input: PBMCs. The source is a man aged 45-65 years in good health and CMV-seropositive.

CDR3 protein: CASSNGGSPSYEQHF. The CDR3 DNA sequence: TGTGCCAGCAGCAACGGAGGGTCCCCTTCCTACGAGCAGCACTTC. V and J are TRBV7-9 and TRBJ2-7; the D gene is possibly TRBD2 (6 bases). Germline assignment: CDR1 SEHNR and CDR2 FQNEAQ (reference sequence). The length of the CDR3 is 15 residues.